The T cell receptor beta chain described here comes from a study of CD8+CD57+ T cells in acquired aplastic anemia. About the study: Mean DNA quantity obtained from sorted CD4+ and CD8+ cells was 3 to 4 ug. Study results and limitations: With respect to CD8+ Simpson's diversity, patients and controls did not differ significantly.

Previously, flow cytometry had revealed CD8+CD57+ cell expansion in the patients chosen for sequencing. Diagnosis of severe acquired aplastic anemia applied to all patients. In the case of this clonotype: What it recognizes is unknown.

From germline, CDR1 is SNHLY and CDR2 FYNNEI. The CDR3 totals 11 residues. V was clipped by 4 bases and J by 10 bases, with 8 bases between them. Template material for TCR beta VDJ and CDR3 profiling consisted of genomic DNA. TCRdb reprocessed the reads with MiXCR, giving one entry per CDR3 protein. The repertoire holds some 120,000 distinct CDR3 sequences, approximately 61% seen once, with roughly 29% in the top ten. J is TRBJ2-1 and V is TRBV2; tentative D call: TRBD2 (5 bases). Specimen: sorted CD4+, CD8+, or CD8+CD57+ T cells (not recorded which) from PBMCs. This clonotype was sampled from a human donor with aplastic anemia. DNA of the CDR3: TGTGCCAGCAGTGCAAGCGGCGAGCAGTTCTTC. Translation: CASSASGEQFF.